These 26 T cell receptor beta chains were sequenced from one sample in a study of blood T cell repertoires in COVID-19. Method: immunoSEQ multiplex PCR; TCRdb's copy keeps in-frame clones and lacks some. Here the sample spans 300,000 to 350,000 clones, approximately 88% being singletons. Sequencing was carried out using PBMCs or T cells enriched from blood (not recorded which). Receptors were obtained from a man aged 30 to 45 who had recovered from COVID-19.

The chain carries TRBV5-1 and TRBJ1-6; 7 nucleotides agree with TRBD1. CDR3 length: 16 amino acids. The germline CDR1 and CDR2 sequences are SGHRS and YFSETQ. Trimming at V came to 0 bases and at J to 6 bases, leaving 6 bases not matched to a gene. For the CDR3, the DNA is TGCGCCAGCAGCTTGGGACAGGGTAGTGGTAATTCACCCCTCCACTTT. This gives the protein CASSLGQGSGNSPLHF.

This sequence joins TRBV3-1 (or the pseudogene TRBV3-2) and TRBJ2-3; D is unresolved. Looked up from germline, CDR1 is LGHDT and CDR2 is YNNKEL (reference sequence). The ends were cut back, 1 base at V and 1 base at J, with 6 bases in the middle. This CDR3 spans 14 amino acids. The CDR3 loop is CASSQASGTDTQYF. CDR3 DNA: TGTGCCAGCAGCCAAGCCTCCGGCACAGATACGCAGTATTTT.

V usage is TRBV11-2 and J usage is TRBJ1-2, with D perhaps TRBD1 (5 bases). Trimming removed 0 bases from V and 8 bases from J, with 16 bases in between. Germline-derived CDR1 and CDR2 are SGHAT and FQNNGV. The CDR3 length is 15 residues. DNA of the CDR3: TGTGCCAGCAGCTTAGATCGATCAGGGTCAGCGGGCTACACCTTC. Translating it yields CASSLDRSGSAGYTF.

The rearrangement links TRBV7-8 to TRBJ1-2, with 9 bases that match TRBD1. The CDR3 loop spans 17 amino acids. The V segment lost 4 bases and the J segment 7 bases; nucleotides outside the gene matches: 16. Looked up from germline, CDR1 is SGHVS and CDR2 is FQNEAQ. The CDR3 DNA follows: TGTGCCAGCAGCTCCCTCCCCACAGGGGGCGTCGATAGTGGCTACACCTTC. This sequence encodes CASSSLPTGGVDSGYTF. The full variable domain, in which reference TRBV7-8 and TRBJ1-2 provide the parts outside the CDR3, is GAGVSQSPRYKVAKRGQDVALRCDPISGHVSLFWYQQALGQGPEFLTYFQNEAQLDKSGLPSDRFFAERPEGSVSTLKIQRTQQEDSAVYLCASSSLPTGGVDSGYTFGSGTRLTVV.

The V call is TRBV10-3, the J call TRBJ1-1; 7 bases are shared with TRBD1. The CDR3 sequence is 16 residues long. V dropped 3 bases and J dropped 5; count of bases not matched to a gene: 12. Looked up from germline, CDR1 is ENHRY and CDR2 is SYGVKD. CDR3 nucleotide sequence: TGTGCCATCAGTGAAATGACAGGGACGTTGGCGACTGAAGCTTTCTTT. Translation: CAISEMTGTLATEAFF.

In regard to this clone: Mismatch with germline at one junction end may stem from a read error. The rearrangement links TRBV12-3 or TRBV12-4 to TRBJ1-1, with D tentatively TRBD1 (5 bases). This CDR3 is built from 11 residues. CDR3: CASSLGGPPLF. The CDR3 coding sequence is TGTGCCAGCAGTTTAGGGGGCCCCCCCCTCTTT.

The chain combines TRBV9 with TRBJ2-7; 7 bases match TRBD2. CDR3 length: 14 residues. Germline V gene data show CDR1 as SGDLS and CDR2 as YYNGEE. The junction had 3 bases not matched to a gene; V was cut back by 0 bases and J by 3 bases. The CDR3 region has the DNA TGTGCCAGCAGCGTAGGTGCTAGCGGCTACGAGCAGTACTTC. Translating gives CASSVGASGYEQYF.

This clone has only one observation. The chain recombines TRBV5-1 with TRBJ1-4; 9 bases are shared with TRBD1. Unmatched junction bases numbered 5, after V lost 0 bases and J lost 8 bases. Germline CDR1 SGHRS, CDR2 YFSETQ. The length of the CDR3 is 15 residues. Written as DNA, the CDR3 is TGCGCCAGCAGCTTGGCCGTCGGGACAGGGGAAAAACTGTTTTTT. Its protein is CASSLAVGTGEKLFF. The whole variable domain, remainder taken from reference TRBV5-1 and TRBJ1-4, is KAGVTQTPRYLIKTRGQQVTLSCSPISGHRSVSWYQQTPGQGLQFLFEYFSETQRNKGNFPGRFSGRQFSNSRSEMNVSTLELGDSALYLCASSLAVGTGEKLFFGSGTQLSVL.

The rearrangement uses TRBV6-1 and TRBJ1-1, with no clear D. V was shortened by 1 base and J by 5 bases, with 11 bases between the two germline ends. This CDR3 is built from 14 residues. Germline V gives CDR1 MNHNS, CDR2 SASEGT. The CDR3 DNA reads TGTGCCAGCAGTGAAGATTATGGAGGGACTGAAGCTTTCTTT. Its translation is CASSEDYGGTEAFF.

Turning to this clone: In the same sample, other DNA sequences code for this CDR3. The rearrangement uses TRBV27 and TRBJ1-3; the match to TRBD1 covers 8 bases. Germline CDR1 reads MNHEY; CDR2 reads SMNVEV (reference sequence). The CDR3 runs 14 residues. With 6 bases clipped from V and 2 bases from J, the junction kept 3 bases outside the gene matches. DNA for the CDR3: TGTGCCAGCAGCATGACAGGGGCTGGAAACACCATATATTTT. This sequence encodes CASSMTGAGNTIYF.

The count of this clone is one. The V and J genes are TRBV4-1 and TRBJ2-3; TRBD2 is a possible D gene (6 bases). The CDR3 has 13 residues. V was cut by 5 bases and J by 5 bases, with 11 bases left in between. CDR1 and CDR2 from the germline V gene are MGHRA and YSYEKL. In DNA, the CDR3 is TGCGCCAGCAGCAAATTAGCGGTAGATACGCAGTATTTT. It specifies CASSKLAVDTQYF.

The V call is TRBV28, the J call TRBJ1-1, with TRBD1 matching 11 bases. The CDR3 is 14 residues long. The J segment lost 8 bases and the V segment lost 3 bases, leaving 5 bases of the junction unmatched. CDR1 and CDR2 from the germline V gene are MDHEN and SYDVKM. The CDR3 here is CASSFSRDRGEAFF. The CDR3 bases are TGTGCCAGCAGTTTCTCCCGGGACAGGGGGGAAGCTTTCTTT.

The gene calls are TRBV30 and TRBJ1-3; unclear D gene. CDR3 length equals 14 residues. The germline V and J ends were trimmed by 5 bases and 0 bases, with 11 bases remaining between them. Germline V gene sequence: CDR1 GTSNPN, CDR2 SVGIG (reference sequence). CDR3 nucleotides: TGTGCCTGGTATCGCGGCAACTCTGGAAACACCATATATTTT. Its protein product is CAWYRGNSGNTIYF.

This chain links TRBV5-4 with TRBJ2-2, with TRBD1 matching 8 bases. This CDR3 has 16 residues. With V trimmed by 0 bases and J by 7 bases, 8 bases remained unmatched. Germline CDR1 SGHNT, CDR2 YYREEE (reference sequence). CDR3 in DNA: TGTGCCAGCAGCTTGGGCGGACAGGGTGGAATCGGGGAGCTGTTTTTT. Protein: CASSLGGQGGIGELFF.

The V call is TRBV3-1 (or the pseudogene TRBV3-2), the J call TRBJ2-7; 15 bases match TRBD2. The CDR3 extends over 18 amino acids. Germline V lookup: CDR1 LGHDT, CDR2 YNNKEL (reference sequence). Trimming removed 2 bases from V and 0 bases from J; junction bases left unmatched: 5. The CDR3 sequence: CASSQPGLAGGSSYEQYF. The CDR3 region has the DNA TGTGCCAGCAGCCAACCGGGACTAGCGGGGGGAAGCTCCTACGAGCAGTACTTC.

The rearrangement uses TRBV5-1 and TRBJ2-7; maybe TRBD2 (5 bases). The CDR3 contains 13 residues. V shed 7 bases and J shed 2 bases, with 13 bases lying between them. Germline V gives CDR1 SGHRS, CDR2 YFSETQ. The CDR3: CASSPGSPYEQYF. The CDR3 region has the DNA TGCGCCAGCTCCCCGGGGAGCCCCTACGAGCAGTACTTC.

The V call is TRBV20-1, the J call TRBJ1-2, with D perhaps matching TRBD1 (6 bases). In germline, CDR1 is DFQATT, CDR2 SNEGSKA (reference sequence). This CDR3 contains 11 residues. Trimming removed 3 bases at V and 11 bases at J, with 13 bases between. CDR3 sequence: CSASETGPYTF. The CDR3 nucleotides are TGCAGTGCTAGTGAAACAGGGCCTTACACCTTC.

The CDR3 sequence: CASSLGWAGGDYGYTF. The CDR3 bases are TGTGCCAGCAGCTTGGGGTGGGCAGGGGGCGACTATGGCTACACCTTC. The genes are TRBV5-4 and TRBJ1-2; 8 bases map to TRBD1. The length of the CDR3 is 16 residues. Losses at the gene ends were 0 bases for V and 3 bases for J; bases not matched to a gene: 7. CDR1 is SGHNT and CDR2 is YYREEE in the germline V gene (reference sequence).

V usage is TRBV10-3 and J usage is TRBJ2-6; D is perhaps TRBD1 (5 bases). The V end lost 11 bases, the J end lost 4 bases, and 15 bases lay between the germline ends. CDR3 length: 14 residues. Germline CDR1 ENHRY, CDR2 SYGVKD. The CDR3 reads CAVLRGPGANVLTF. The CDR3 DNA sequence: TGTGCCGTGCTAAGGGGCCCGGGGGCCAACGTCCTGACTTTC.

This chain links TRBV4-1 with TRBJ2-1, with 7 bases matching TRBD2. The ends lost 3 bases at V and 2 bases at J; junction bases unmatched: 7. From germline, CDR1 is MGHRA and CDR2 YSYEKL. The CDR3 loop spans 16 amino acids. The CDR3 DNA reads as TGCGCCAGCAGCCACGGGGACGCGGGGGCCTACAATGAGCAGTTCTTC. This codes for CASSHGDAGAYNEQFF.

The chain employs TRBV4-2 and TRBJ2-3, with 7 bases that match TRBD2. The germline V gene encodes CDR1 LGHNA and CDR2 YNFKEQ. The CDR3 loop spans 16 amino acids. Losses at the gene ends were 4 bases for V and 0 bases for J; bases not matched to a gene: 7. The CDR3 nucleotides read TGTGCCAGCAGCCCAGGGACTATATCTAGCACAGATACGCAGTATTTT. Protein product: CASSPGTISSTDTQYF.

The CDR3 reads CASSLGAGGPGDTQYF. The DNA for the CDR3 is TGTGCCAGCAGCTTAGGAGCGGGGGGGCCGGGTGATACGCAGTATTTT. V and J are TRBV11-1 and TRBJ2-3, with TRBD2 identical over 10 bases. Germline V lookup: CDR1 SGHAT, CDR2 FQDESV (reference sequence). Unmatched junction bases numbered 7, after V lost 1 base and J lost 6 bases. The CDR3 is 16 residues long.

This clone was recorded only once. The chain uses TRBV28 and TRBJ2-7; the D gene is possibly TRBD2 (7 bases). Germline V gene lookup returns CDR1 MDHEN and CDR2 SYDVKM. The CDR3 length is 14 residues. V lost 5 bases and J 6 bases, leaving 17 bases between the germline ends. CDR3 sequence reads: CASSASFRGGEQYF. The CDR3 DNA follows: TGTGCCAGCAGTGCCTCTTTTAGGGGGGGCGAGCAGTACTTC.

This clone has only a few counts. The chain links TRBV24-1 to TRBJ2-1; D might be TRBD1 (5 bases). In germline, CDR1 is KGHDR, CDR2 SFDVKD. Trimming left V 2 bases short and J 5 bases short, with 12 bases between. The CDR3 length is 15 residues. The CDR3 bases are TGTGCCACCAGTGATTCGGCGGACACCAACAATGAGCAGTTCTTC. It yields the protein CATSDSADTNNEQFF.

This clone occurred a few times. The chain uses TRBV6-1 and TRBJ1-2, with TRBD1 identical over 7 bases. Per germline, CDR1 MNHNS and CDR2 SASEGT. The CDR3 extends over 15 amino acids. Trimming at V came to 2 bases and at J to 6 bases, leaving 9 bases not matched to a gene. The CDR3 region has the DNA TGTGCCAGCAGTGAATTTCTCACAGGGGATGATGGCTACACCTTC. Translation gives CASSEFLTGDDGYTF.

In this sample, this clone turned up a few times. The chain combines TRBV5-1 with TRBJ1-2, with 8 bases fitting TRBD1. CDR1 SGHRS and CDR2 YFSETQ come from the germline V gene. V was clipped by 2 bases and J by 5 bases; unmatched bases: 8. CDR3 length: 15 amino acids. The CDR3 sequence is CASSFGSGGGYGYTF. The CDR3 DNA sequence: TGCGCCAGCAGCTTTGGATCAGGGGGCGGGTATGGCTACACCTTC.